Included here is one TCR beta chain sequence, with context. What it recognizes is unknown. This sample stems from a study of radiotherapy plus CTLA-4 blockade in lung cancer. Study details: Disease control was achieved by approximately 30% of patients, and objective responses by 15% to 20%. Study findings and constraints: An expansion of tumor-derived TCR clones occurred in blood after radiotherapy plus ipilimumab.

Clones were read by immunoSEQ multiplex PCR, and TCRdb kept only the in-frame ones, dropping some. The table lists fewer than 50,000 clones, approximately 83% of them singletons. Focal radiation plus CTLA-4 blockade with ipilimumab was given to patients with chemo-refractory metastatic non-small-cell lung cancer. This TCR derives from a human donor with non-small cell lung cancer whose response to radiotherapy plus ipilimumab could not be evaluated. The specimen comprised peripheral blood, sampled from a patient treated with radiotherapy plus ipilimumab.

The DNA of the CDR3 is TGCGCCAGCAGCAGAGACAGCAACTCTGGAAACACCATATATTTT. Its protein is CASSRDSNSGNTIYF. The chain couples TRBV4-3 to TRBJ1-3; D is possibly TRBD1 (5 bases). Germline CDR1 reads LGHNA; CDR2 reads YSLEER. Trimming left V 5 bases short and J 0 bases short, with 11 bases between. The CDR3 length is 15 residues.